This TCR beta chain derives from a study of T cells after posttransplantation cyclophosphamide. This clone was picked up many times. The target antigen is unknown. Profiled with immunoSEQ multiplex PCR; TCRdb holds only in-frame clones, not every one. Captured here are tens of thousands of clones, none seen once; the top ten comprise about 1.5%. Overall study results and limits: Later blood repertoires were often dominated by clones from the donor CD8+ memory compartment.

This clonotype was sampled from a man aged 50 or older in good health, CMV-negative, and a related stem cell transplant donor. The sequencing sample was made of PBMCs.

For the CDR3, the DNA is TGCGCCAGCAGCTTGATGGGGGCGGGAGGGCGCTCCTACAATGAGCAGTTCTTC. Its translation: CASSLMGAGGRSYNEQFF. The chain links TRBV5-1 to TRBJ2-1; 9 nucleotides match TRBD2. V dropped 1 base and J dropped 0; count of bases not matched to a gene: 8. This CDR3 is 18 amino acids long. Germline V gene sequence: CDR1 SGHRS, CDR2 YFSETQ.